A selection of T cell receptor beta chains follows, all from one sample in a study of post-analysis software for immune sequencing data. TCRdb used MiXCR to reprocess the PCR reads, holding one entry per CDR3 protein. Of about 680,000 distinct CDR3 sequences listed, over 45% are singletons. Sequencing used blood. These receptors originate from a girl aged 2-10 years with multiple sclerosis. The CDR3 runs from the conserved cysteine through the conserved F or W. A D gene is named only where the DNA matches it firmly. Only some rows state a clone size, as once, few, many or a class for expanded clones.

d_gene: NA; v_gene: TRBV5-1; j_gene: TRBJ1-1; abundance: NA; CDR3nt: TGCGCCAGCAGCTTGGATGGGGGAACGCCCACTGAAGCTTTCTTT; CDR3aa: CASSLDGGTPTEAFF
d_gene: TRBD2; v_gene: TRBV12-3/TRBV12-4; j_gene: TRBJ2-4; abundance: NA; CDR3nt: TGTGCCAGCAGTTTTGGGACGGCGGGAGCTGGGGTGGAGCAGTACTTC; CDR3aa: CASSFGTAGAGVEQYF
d_gene: TRBD1; v_gene: TRBV6-1; j_gene: TRBJ2-4; abundance: NA; CDR3nt: TGTGCCAGCAGCTCGACTACCTCCGGGACAGCTACGATTCAGTACTTC; CDR3aa: CASSSTTSGTATIQYF
d_gene: TRBD2; v_gene: TRBV7-2; j_gene: TRBJ2-4; abundance: few; CDR3nt: TGTGCCAGCAGCACAGGACTAGCTCGTTCATACATTCAGTACTTC; CDR3aa: CASSTGLARSYIQYF
d_gene: NA; v_gene: TRBV5-1; j_gene: TRBJ2-5; abundance: few; CDR3nt: TGCGCCAGCAGAGGTAGTTCGGGACAAGAGACCCAGTACTTC; CDR3aa: CASRGSSGQETQYF
d_gene: NA; v_gene: TRBV6-4; j_gene: TRBJ1-6; abundance: NA; CDR3nt: TGTGCCAGCAGTGTTAGGGATAATTCACCCCTCCACTTT; CDR3aa: CASSVRDNSPLHF
d_gene: TRBD1; v_gene: TRBV11-2; j_gene: TRBJ2-1; abundance: NA; CDR3nt: TGTGCCAGCAGCTTAGACCGCAGGGGGCCTGTAACATACAATGAGCAGTTCTTC; CDR3aa: CASSLDRRGPVTYNEQFF
d_gene: TRBD2; v_gene: TRBV29-1; j_gene: TRBJ2-5; abundance: NA; CDR3nt: TGCAGCGGGGGACTGGGGGGGCAAGAGACCCAGTACTTC; CDR3aa: CSGGLGGQETQYF
d_gene: TRBD1; v_gene: TRBV7-6; j_gene: TRBJ2-5; abundance: NA; CDR3nt: TGTGCCAGCAGCTTTGCTGGACAGGGGGCGAGCGAGACCCAGTACTTC; CDR3aa: CASSFAGQGASETQYF
d_gene: NA; v_gene: TRBV29-1; j_gene: TRBJ2-3; abundance: few; CDR3nt: TGCAGCGTTACGGGGACTAGCACAGATACGCAGTATTTT; CDR3aa: CSVTGTSTDTQYF
d_gene: NA; v_gene: TRBV29-1; j_gene: TRBJ2-1; abundance: NA; CDR3nt: TGCAGCGTTTTTACTTCTTTTATCTCCTACAATGAGCAGTTCTTC; CDR3aa: CSVFTSFISYNEQFF
d_gene: NA; v_gene: TRBV6-5; j_gene: TRBJ2-1; abundance: few; CDR3nt: TGTGCCAGCAGTTACTCGGAAGAGGCGGATGAGCAGTTCTTC; CDR3aa: CASSYSEEADEQFF
d_gene: NA; v_gene: TRBV5-1; j_gene: TRBJ1-5; abundance: NA; CDR3nt: TGCGCCAGCAGCTTGGAACTGGGGAGGGAGACCCAGCATTTT; CDR3aa: CASSLELGRETQHF
d_gene: NA; v_gene: TRBV20-1; j_gene: TRBJ2-7; abundance: NA; CDR3nt: TGCAGTGCTCAAGACCCAAACCGAGCGCCTTCCTACGAGCAGTACTTC; CDR3aa: CSAQDPNRAPSYEQYF
d_gene: NA; v_gene: TRBV5-1; j_gene: TRBJ1-4; abundance: few; CDR3nt: TGCGCCAGCAGTCCGGGGCCTAATGAAAAACTGTTTTTT; CDR3aa: CASSPGPNEKLFF
d_gene: TRBD1; v_gene: TRBV6-4; j_gene: TRBJ1-4; abundance: NA; CDR3nt: TGTGCCAGCAGTGGCGGACAGGGCGGGGAAAAACTGTTTTTT; CDR3aa: CASSGGQGGEKLFF
d_gene: TRBD2; v_gene: TRBV5-1; j_gene: TRBJ2-1; abundance: NA; CDR3nt: TGCGCCAGCAGCTTGGCGGCTAGCGGGAGCGGTGAGCAGTTCTTC; CDR3aa: CASSLAASGSGEQFF
d_gene: NA; v_gene: TRBV12-3/TRBV12-4; j_gene: TRBJ2-7; abundance: NA; CDR3nt: TGTGCCAGCAGTTTATGGGGACCCTCCTACGAGCAGTACTTC; CDR3aa: CASSLWGPSYEQYF
d_gene: TRBD1; v_gene: TRBV29-1; j_gene: TRBJ2-1; abundance: few; CDR3nt: TGCAGCGTTGAGGGACAGGGGGCCCACAATGAGCAGTTCTTC; CDR3aa: CSVEGQGAHNEQFF
d_gene: NA; v_gene: TRBV18; j_gene: TRBJ2-5; abundance: NA; CDR3nt: TGTGCCAGCTCACCGAACGGGGGCCGCGAGGAGACCCAGTACTTC; CDR3aa: CASSPNGGREETQYF
d_gene: NA; v_gene: TRBV12-3/TRBV12-4; j_gene: TRBJ2-7; abundance: NA; CDR3nt: TGTGCCAGCAGTCGGACCGATCCCCTCTCCTACGAGCAGTACTTC; CDR3aa: CASSRTDPLSYEQYF
d_gene: NA; v_gene: TRBV29-1; j_gene: TRBJ1-1; abundance: NA; CDR3nt: TGCAGCGTCTACATGAACACTGAAGCTTTCTTT; CDR3aa: CSVYMNTEAFF
d_gene: TRBD2; v_gene: TRBV5-1; j_gene: TRBJ2-1; abundance: NA; CDR3nt: TGCGCCAGCAGCTTGGGGGCCACTAGCGGCTCCTACAATGAGCAGTTCTTC; CDR3aa: CASSLGATSGSYNEQFF
d_gene: TRBD1; v_gene: TRBV29-1; j_gene: TRBJ1-5; abundance: few; CDR3nt: TGCAGCGTTGGAACCGGGACAGGACAGCATTTT; CDR3aa: CSVGTGTGQHF
d_gene: NA; v_gene: TRBV20-1; j_gene: TRBJ1-1; abundance: NA; CDR3nt: TGCAGTGCTAGCGGGGGGGCGCGTGGCACTGAAGCTTTCTTT; CDR3aa: CSASGGARGTEAFF